These T cell receptor beta chains were read from a single sample in a study of blood T cell repertoires in COVID-19. Assay: immunoSEQ multiplex PCR; the TCRdb copy retains only in-frame clones and omits some. This sample has around 120,000 clones, with roughly 69% found just once. Sequenced sample: peripheral blood. Every receptor here comes from a woman aged 70-85 years with acute or convalescent COVID-19. The CDR3 runs from the conserved cysteine through the conserved F or W. The D gene is left open where the match is weak. Rows may omit the clone size; those that give it use once, few, many or a size class.

j_call: TRBJ2-6
clone_size: -
v_call: TRBV6-5
d_call: -
cdr3_aa: CASRAPGANVLTF
cdr3_nt: TGTGCCAGCAGGGCTCCCGGGGCCAACGTCCTGACTTTC

j_call: TRBJ1-5
clone_size: -
v_call: TRBV3-1/TRBV3-2
d_call: -
cdr3_aa: CASSQDSGGRNQPQHF
cdr3_nt: TGTGCCAGCAGCCAAGATTCCGGGGGTCGGAATCAGCCCCAGCATTTT

j_call: TRBJ1-5
clone_size: -
v_call: TRBV5-8
d_call: -
cdr3_aa: CASSFWGGNQPQHF
cdr3_nt: TGTGCCAGCAGCTTTTGGGGCGGCAATCAGCCCCAGCATTTT

j_call: TRBJ1-2
clone_size: -
v_call: TRBV25-1
d_call: -
cdr3_aa: CASSVNSYGYTF
cdr3_nt: TGTGCCAGCAGTGTTAACAGCTATGGCTACACCTTC

j_call: TRBJ2-6
clone_size: -
v_call: TRBV19
d_call: TRBD2
cdr3_aa: CASSPGWVAGGTGANVLTF
cdr3_nt: TGTGCCAGTAGCCCCGGATGGGTAGCGGGAGGGACTGGGGCCAACGTCCTGACTTTC

j_call: TRBJ2-6
clone_size: -
v_call: TRBV5-1
d_call: -
cdr3_aa: CASSAHGAGANVLTF
cdr3_nt: TGCGCCAGCAGCGCGCACGGTGCGGGGGCCAACGTCCTGACTTTC

j_call: TRBJ2-7
clone_size: -
v_call: TRBV6-2/TRBV6-3
d_call: -
cdr3_aa: CASSYDTNEQYF
cdr3_nt: TGTGCCAGCAGTTACGATACAAACGAGCAGTACTTC

j_call: TRBJ2-1
clone_size: once
v_call: TRBV4-1
d_call: TRBD2
cdr3_aa: CASSQDDGGAWDEQFF
cdr3_nt: TGCGCCAGCAGCCAAGATGACGGGGGGGCCTGGGATGAGCAGTTCTTC

j_call: TRBJ2-7
clone_size: -
v_call: TRBV11-2
d_call: TRBD2
cdr3_aa: CASSFSRTSGISSEQYF
cdr3_nt: TGTGCCAGCAGCTTTTCCCGAACTAGCGGGATTTCCAGCGAGCAGTACTTC

j_call: TRBJ2-7
clone_size: -
v_call: TRBV11-1
d_call: TRBD2
cdr3_aa: CASSPTSREQYF
cdr3_nt: TGTGCCAGCAGCCCGACTAGCCGCGAGCAGTACTTC

j_call: TRBJ2-2
clone_size: -
v_call: TRBV19
d_call: TRBD2
cdr3_aa: CASSIFTVAGGTGELFF
cdr3_nt: TGTGCCAGTAGTATTTTTACCGTAGCGGGAGGCACCGGGGAGCTGTTTTTT

j_call: TRBJ2-5
clone_size: -
v_call: TRBV3-1/TRBV3-2
d_call: -
cdr3_aa: CASSQGARETQYF
cdr3_nt: TGTGCCAGCAGCCAAGGAGCACGAGAGACCCAGTACTTC

j_call: TRBJ2-7
clone_size: -
v_call: TRBV19
d_call: -
cdr3_aa: CASGSSSYEQYF
cdr3_nt: TGTGCCAGCGGGAGCTCCTCCTACGAGCAGTACTTC

j_call: TRBJ1-4
clone_size: few
v_call: TRBV5-1
d_call: TRBD1
cdr3_aa: CASSLGQGRNEKLFF
cdr3_nt: TGCGCCAGCAGCCTCGGACAGGGGCGGAATGAAAAACTGTTTTTT

j_call: TRBJ2-3
clone_size: -
v_call: TRBV13
d_call: -
cdr3_aa: CASSLHPRDSDTQYF
cdr3_nt: TGTGCCAGCAGCTTACACCCACGGGACTCAGATACGCAGTATTTT

j_call: TRBJ2-7
clone_size: medium-sized
v_call: TRBV6-1
d_call: TRBD2
cdr3_aa: CASSEALASGRDEQYF
cdr3_nt: TGTGCCAGCAGTGAAGCGCTGGCTAGCGGGAGGGACGAGCAGTACTTC